One TCR beta chain is described in this entry. Its antigen is still unknown. This sample stems from a study of shared clonotypes between healthy human individuals. Study-level findings and limits: Though the depth was large, rarefaction showed that sorted-subset sequencing was incomplete. Generation probability values for non-shared clonotypes were lower than those for clonotypes shared by all four donors.

With 2 bases removed from V and 2 bases from J, the gap between germline ends came to 7 bases. This CDR3 has 13 amino acids. The V gene's germline CDR1 is MDHEN and CDR2 SYDVKM. Assay: immunoSEQ multiplex PCR; the TCRdb copy retains only in-frame clones and omits some. This table holds approximately 1.5 million clones, 95% to 99% found once. This sequence was found in a young man in good health. The source material was naive CD4+ T cells sorted from blood. The subset was: CD45RA+ positively selected. The chain links TRBV28 to TRBJ2-7, with D hard to call. The CDR3 loop is CASSLKAPYEQYF. Written as DNA, the CDR3 is TGTGCCAGCAGTTTAAAAGCACCCTACGAGCAGTACTTC. The full variable domain, completed using reference TRBV28 and TRBJ2-7, is DVKVTQSSRYLVKRTGEKVFLECVQDMDHENMFWYRQDPGLGLRLIYFSYDVKMKEKGDIPEGYSVSREKKERFSLILESASTNQTSMYLCASSLKAPYEQYFGPGTRLTVT.